The 3 T cell receptor beta chains below were found in one sample sequenced in a study of tumor and adjacent non-tumor tissue in lung cancer. The library came from three nested PCR rounds adapted from ARM-PCR protocols. MiXCR was run by TCRdb on the multiplex PCR reads, yielding one entry per CDR3 protein. The table lists more than 85,000 distinct CDR3 sequences, around 75% of them singletons. This sample's RNA came from whole unsorted tissue. The sample comprised lung tumor tissue. Receptors were obtained from a woman aged 60 to 75 with non-small cell lung cancer.

Turning to this clonotype: Its ends do not fully match the called genes, so a read error is possible. The chain links TRBV11-1 to TRBJ2-2, with D tentatively TRBD2 (6 bases). Germline lookup yields CDR1 SGHAT and CDR2 FQDESV (reference sequence). This CDR3 contains 17 residues. The CDR3 is CASSPRIARESTGEVFF. DNA for the CDR3: TGTGCCAGCAGCCCGCGAATAGCGAGAGAATCCACCGGGGAGGTGTTTTTT.

As concerns this clonotype: Its ends do not fully match the called genes, so a read error is possible. The chain uses TRBV11-2 and TRBJ1-2; D call uncertain. Per the germline V gene, CDR1 is SGHAT and CDR2 is FQNNGV. CDR3 length: 14 residues. Here the CDR3 DNA reads TGTGCCAGCAGCTTAGATCAGGAGGATGGTGGCCACACCTTC. It codes for CASSLDQEDGGHTF.

This clonotype was detected only once. The junction shows a germline mismatch at one end, possibly a read error. This chain uses TRBV11-2 with TRBJ1-1; the D is unclear. The CDR3 spans 15 residues. Looked up from germline, CDR1 is SGHAT and CDR2 is FQNNGV. The CDR3 sequence is CASSLTTWMRAEALF. The CDR3 DNA reads TGTGCCAGCAGCCTCACGACATGGATGAGGGCTGAAGCTTTGTTC.